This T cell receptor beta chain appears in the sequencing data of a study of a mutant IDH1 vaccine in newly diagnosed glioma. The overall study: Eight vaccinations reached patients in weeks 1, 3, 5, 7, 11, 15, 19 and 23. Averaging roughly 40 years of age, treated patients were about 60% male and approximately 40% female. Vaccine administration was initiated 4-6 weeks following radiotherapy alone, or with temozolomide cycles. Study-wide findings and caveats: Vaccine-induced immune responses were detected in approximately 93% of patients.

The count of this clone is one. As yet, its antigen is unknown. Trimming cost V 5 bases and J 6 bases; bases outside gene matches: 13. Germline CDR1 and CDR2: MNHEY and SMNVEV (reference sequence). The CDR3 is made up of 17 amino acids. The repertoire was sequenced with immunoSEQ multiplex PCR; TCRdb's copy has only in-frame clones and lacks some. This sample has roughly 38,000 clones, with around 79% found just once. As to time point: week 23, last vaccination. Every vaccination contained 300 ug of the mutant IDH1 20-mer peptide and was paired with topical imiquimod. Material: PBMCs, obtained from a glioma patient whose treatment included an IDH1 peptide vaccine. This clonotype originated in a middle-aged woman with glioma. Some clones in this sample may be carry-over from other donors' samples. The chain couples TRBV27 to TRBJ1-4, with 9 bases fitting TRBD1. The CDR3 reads CASSIPTGGAPDEKLFF. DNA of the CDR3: TGTGCCAGCAGTATACCCACAGGGGGCGCCCCTGATGAAAAACTGTTTTTT.